The entry that follows covers one TCR beta chain sequence. The data were taken from a study of T cells in lung cancer brain metastases. Looking at the study overall: About 90% of the roughly 20 patients had no interval therapy between resections. Median interval between primary and brain metastasis specimen acquisition was around 350 days.

Generated by immunoSEQ multiplex PCR, the TCRdb table keeps only in-frame clones and is missing some. This table holds about 7,000 clones, just over 85% found once. V lost 2 bases and J lost 5, with 17 bases in between. Germline loops: CDR1 MNHEY, CDR2 SVGAGI. The length of the CDR3 is 16 residues. The chain has TRBV6-5 and TRBJ2-3; D might be TRBD2 (5 bases). Specimen: tumor tissue from the primary lung tumor. This sequence originates from a man aged 50 to 59 with non-small cell lung cancer. CDR3: CASSYRTPEAGDTQYF. The CDR3 nucleotides are TGTGCCAGCAGTTACCGGACCCCCGAGGCGGGAGATACGCAGTATTTT.